The clone carrying this T cell receptor beta chain was found once. The sample originates from a study of blood T cell repertoires in COVID-19. Study information: COVID-19 samples from acute and convalescent phases originated in the United States, Italy and Spain. T cells, B-cell-depleted T cells, or PBMCs supplied cDNA or gDNA.

CDR3 length equals 17 residues. J was trimmed by 3 bases and V by 4 bases; bases with no gene match: 11. Germline lookup yields CDR1 LGHDT and CDR2 YNNKEL (reference sequence). Methods used by the authors: Using reference gene primer amplification, nucleated cell counts were estimated. The protocol was immunoSEQ multiplex PCR, while the TCRdb copy is restricted to in-frame clones and leaves out a portion. V and J calls and clone size are given by that table; D and trimming were obtained from the DNA. The sample records 450,000 or so clones, 75% to 90% being singletons. Enrolment of Seattle patients took place during active infection, and they were followed longitudinally.

This receptor was identified in a man between 18 and 35 years old with COVID-19, enrolled during active disease. V gene TRBV3-1 (or the pseudogene TRBV3-2) combines with J gene TRBJ2-5, with 10 positions matching TRBD2. The sequenced sample was peripheral blood. In DNA, the CDR3 is TGTGCCAGCAGCCTCCGCCTAAGCGGGGGGGGCGAAGAGACCCAGTACTTC. It yields the protein CASSLRLSGGGEETQYF.